The 22 T cell receptor beta chains given below trace back to one sample, sequenced in a study of cytomegalovirus exposure and HLA in healthy donors. Primers: 60 Vbeta forward and 13 Jbeta reverse. Repertoires were generated with immunoSEQ multiplex PCR, while TCRdb's copy carries only in-frame clones and drops some. The sample table sets out 100,000 to 150,000 clones. The material sequenced was PBMCs. These receptor sequences come from a middle-aged woman in good health and CMV-seropositive.

This chain joins TRBV20-1 and TRBJ1-3; D ambiguous. The germline CDR1 and CDR2 sequences are DFQATT and SNEGSKA (reference sequence). This CDR3 region has 11 residues. The ends were cut back, 3 bases at V and 5 bases at J, with 5 bases in the middle. CDR3 DNA sequence: TGCAGTGCTAGGTCTAGAAACACCATATATTTT. It yields the protein CSARSRNTIYF.

The J gene is TRBJ1-5, the V gene TRBV10-3; D unresolved. Per the germline V gene, CDR1 is ENHRY and CDR2 is SYGVKD. The CDR3 is 15 residues long. With 2 bases removed from V and 5 bases from J, the gap between germline ends came to 13 bases. CDR3 in amino acids: CAISEGRRSHQPQHF. CDR3 nucleotide sequence: TGTGCCATCAGTGAGGGGCGGAGGAGCCATCAGCCCCAGCATTTT.

The J gene is TRBJ1-1, the V gene TRBV6-5, with D maybe TRBD1 (5 bases). The V and J ends lost 8 bases and 3 bases respectively, with 7 bases between them. This CDR3 region has 11 residues. CDR1 and CDR2 from the germline V gene are MNHEY and SVGAGI. As DNA, the CDR3 is TGTGCCAGCCGCAGGGACACTGAAGCTTTCTTT. It yields the protein CASRRDTEAFF.

The CDR3 is CASSPTGAPVLTF. DNA for the CDR3: TGTGCCAGCAGCCCCACAGGGGCCCCCGTCCTGACTTTC. This chain joins TRBV5-8 and TRBJ2-6; 7 bases fit TRBD1. The V gene's germline CDR1 is SGHTS and CDR2 YDEGEE. V shed 4 bases, J shed 12 bases, and the junction held 7 bases outside the gene matches. The CDR3 spans 13 residues. The full variable domain, its missing parts supplied by reference TRBV5-8 and TRBJ2-6, is EAGVTQSPTHLIKTRGQQATLRCSPISGHTSVYWYQQALGLGLQFLLWYDEGEERNRGNFPPRFSGRQFPNYSSELNVNALELEDSALYLCASSPTGAPVLTFGAGSRLTVL.

This chain links TRBV2 with TRBJ1-2; 7 positions match TRBD1. J lost 8 bases, V lost 6 bases, and 12 bases had no gene match. The CDR3 has 14 amino acids. Germline loops: CDR1 SNHLY, CDR2 FYNNEI. The CDR3 protein is CASSFDRAQGGYTF. The CDR3 region has the DNA TGTGCCAGCAGCTTCGACAGGGCCCAGGGGGGCTACACCTTC. Complete variable domain (other parts from reference TRBV2 and TRBJ1-2): EPEVTQTPSHQVTQMGQEVILRCVPISNHLYFYWYRQILGQKVEFLVSFYNNEISEKSEIFDDQFSVERPDGSNFTLKIRSTKLEDSAMYFCASSFDRAQGGYTFGSGTRLTVV.

The genes are TRBV11-2 and TRBJ2-1; D ambiguous. V was pared by 0 bases and J by 4 bases, with 13 bases between. CDR3 length equals 16 residues. Per the germline V gene, CDR1 is SGHAT and CDR2 is FQNNGV. The CDR3 protein is CASSLDHGPAYNEQFF. CDR3 bases: TGTGCCAGCAGCTTAGATCATGGGCCCGCATACAATGAGCAGTTCTTC.

The chain employs TRBV9 and TRBJ1-1; the match to TRBD1 covers 11 bases. V gave up 2 bases and J gave up 1 base; unmatched junction bases: 4. Germline lookup yields CDR1 SGDLS and CDR2 YYNGEE. CDR3 length equals 16 residues. CDR3 coding DNA: TGTGCCAGCAGCGTCGGGACAGGGGGGAGGAACACTGAAGCTTTCTTT. Translating it yields CASSVGTGGRNTEAFF.

V is TRBV6-5 and J is TRBJ2-7; 11 bases align to TRBD1. Germline V lookup: CDR1 MNHEY, CDR2 SVGAGI. This CDR3 spans 14 amino acids. With V trimmed by 4 bases and J by 12 bases, 11 bases remained unmatched. The CDR3 protein is CASSWSDRGPVWYF. The DNA of the CDR3 is TGTGCCAGCAGTTGGTCGGACAGGGGGCCTGTATGGTACTTC.

The chain links TRBV7-2 to TRBJ1-1; 8 positions match TRBD1. Germline V CDR1 and CDR2: SGHTA, FQGNSA. The CDR3 is made up of 16 amino acids. J was trimmed by 4 bases and V by 1 base; bases with no gene match: 8. The CDR3 DNA reads TGTGCCAGCAGCTTAGACAGGGGGTGGAGAGTCACTGAAGCTTTCTTT. Protein product: CASSLDRGWRVTEAFF.

The chain recombines TRBV6-6 with TRBJ2-1; possible D gene TRBD2, 6 bases. V was shortened by 2 bases and J by 9 bases, with 8 bases between the two germline ends. Germline lookup yields CDR1 MNHNY and CDR2 SVGAGI (reference sequence). The CDR3 length is 12 residues. CDR3 protein: CASSYGGTEQFF. The DNA of the CDR3 is TGTGCCAGCAGTTACGGGGGGACTGAGCAGTTCTTC.

The V call is TRBV5-3, the J call TRBJ2-7; D perhaps matches TRBD2 (6 bases). TRBV5-3 is assigned to the ORF class and has an uncertain function. Trimming took 2 bases from V and 3 from J, leaving 21 bases between them. The CDR3 is 17 residues long. The CDR3 nucleotides read TGTGCCAGAAGCTTCCCCAGTGGCGGGGTAGGGCTCTACGAGCAGTACTTC. This translates into CARSFPSGGVGLYEQYF.

The chain couples TRBV5-4 to TRBJ2-6, with 7 bases fitting TRBD1. The CDR3 consists of 19 residues. Germline V gene data show CDR1 as SGHNT and CDR2 as YYREEE (reference sequence). Losses at the gene ends were 6 bases for V and 0 bases for J; bases not matched to a gene: 15. In nucleotides, the CDR3 is TGTGCCAGCACCCGCCCCGGGACAGAATACCACTCTGGGGCCAACGTCCTGACTTTC. The encoded protein is CASTRPGTEYHSGANVLTF.

The genes are TRBV5-1 and TRBJ2-7; D may be TRBD2 (5 bases). The CDR3 loop spans 11 amino acids. The V end was cut by 4 bases, the J end by 3 bases, with 5 bases between. Germline loops: CDR1 SGHRS, CDR2 YFSETQ. The CDR3 DNA is TGCGCCAGCAGCGACTACTACGAGCAGTACTTC. Amino acid sequence: CASSDYYEQYF.

The chain recombines TRBV27 with TRBJ2-7; 7 positions match TRBD1. This CDR3 contains 14 residues. Germline V gene data show CDR1 as MNHEY and CDR2 as SMNVEV (reference sequence). After removal of 5 bases from V and 2 bases from J, the junction contained 6 bases not matched to a gene. CDR3 in amino acids: CASSTRDSPYEQYF. The DNA for the CDR3 is TGTGCCAGCAGTACCAGGGACAGCCCCTACGAGCAGTACTTC.

This chain connects TRBV28 to TRBJ1-4, with 7 bases identical to TRBD1. V was clipped by 6 bases and J by 2 bases; unmatched bases: 6. CDR1 and CDR2 (germline): MDHEN, SYDVKM. The CDR3 runs 15 residues. The CDR3 nucleotides read TGTGCCAGCAGACACAGGGGAGGCACTAATGAAAAACTGTTTTTT. Protein sequence: CASRHRGGTNEKLFF.

The chain carries TRBV7-2 and TRBJ2-7, with 7 bases fitting TRBD1. Germline V CDR1 and CDR2: SGHTA, FQGNSA. The CDR3 runs to 13 residues. The trim removed 7 bases at V and 4 bases at J, leaving 7 bases unmatched. The CDR3 DNA reads as TGTGCCAGCAACGGTGGGACAGCGTACGAGCAGTACTTC. Residues: CASNGGTAYEQYF.

This chain connects TRBV28 to TRBJ1-2; perhaps TRBD1 as D (5 bases). The CDR3 contains 15 residues. Germline V gene lookup returns CDR1 MDHEN and CDR2 SYDVKM. V was cut by 5 bases and J by 0 bases, with 13 bases left in between. The CDR3 reads CASSESGLTNYGYTF. The CDR3 nucleotides are TGTGCCAGCAGTGAGTCAGGGCTAACTAACTATGGCTACACCTTC.

The V gene is TRBV7-2, the J gene TRBJ1-1; 9 nucleotides align to TRBD1. Germline V gene lookup returns CDR1 SGHTA and CDR2 FQGNSA. CDR3 length: 16 residues. V was pared by 5 bases and J by 1 base, with 8 bases of the junction left unmatched. The CDR3 DNA reads TGTGCCAGCAGCCTGGGGACAGGGCCAAGGAACACTGAAGCTTTCTTT. Its translation is CASSLGTGPRNTEAFF.

The chain has TRBV5-1 and TRBJ1-4; D remains unclear. Trimming took 5 bases from V and 0 from J, leaving 11 bases between them. This CDR3 contains 15 residues. Germline loops: CDR1 SGHRS, CDR2 YFSETQ. In DNA form, the CDR3 reads TGCGCCAGCAGTTCCGACGGAGCAACTAATGAAAAACTGTTTTTT. Protein sequence: CASSSDGATNEKLFF. The full variable domain, rest sourced from reference TRBV5-1 and TRBJ1-4, is KAGVTQTPRYLIKTRGQQVTLSCSPISGHRSVSWYQQTPGQGLQFLFEYFSETQRNKGNFPGRFSGRQFSNSRSEMNVSTLELGDSALYLCASSSDGATNEKLFFGSGTQLSVL.

The rearrangement links TRBV19 to TRBJ2-3; 8 nucleotides line up with TRBD1. The CDR3 covers 16 residues. The J segment lost 2 bases and the V segment lost 3 bases, leaving 7 bases of the junction unmatched. CDR1 and CDR2 from the germline V gene are LNHDA and SQIVND (reference sequence). The DNA of the CDR3 is TGTGCCAGTAGTATCCCGGGACAGGAGATCACAGATACGCAGTATTTT. It translates to CASSIPGQEITDTQYF.

The chain combines TRBV6-5 with TRBJ2-2, with 10 bases aligning to TRBD2. Germline V gene sequence: CDR1 MNHEY, CDR2 SVGAGI. The CDR3 is 16 amino acids. With 2 bases clipped from V and 6 bases from J, the junction kept 6 bases outside the gene matches. CDR3 DNA: TGTGCCAGCAGTTACGGGGCTAGCGGGAGATCCGGGGAGCTGTTTTTT. Translating it yields CASSYGASGRSGELFF.

V and J are TRBV2 and TRBJ2-2, with D unclear. CDR1 and CDR2 (germline): SNHLY, FYNNEI. CDR3 size: 12 residues. Trimming stripped 3 bases from V and 5 bases from J, with 4 bases between. The CDR3 loop reads CASSDRTGELFF. The CDR3 nucleotides read TGTGCCAGCAGTGATCGGACCGGGGAGCTGTTTTTT.